The 3 T cell receptor beta chains presented below share a single source sample, sequenced in a study of molecular identifiers for immune sequencing clone quantification. One entry per CDR3 protein results from TCRdb running MiXCR on the PCR reads. The table shows just over 35,000 distinct CDR3 sequences, with about 18% occurring only once. The specimen was naive CD8+ T cells from blood, with Jurkat cell RNA spiked in. Subset specified: FACS-sorted CD8+CD4-CCR7+CD45RA+ naive T cells. The receptors here all came from a human donor in good health. Some libraries in this study had Jurkat cell RNA spiked in.

This clonotype appeared many times. This sequence joins TRBV27 and TRBJ2-3; TRBD2 matches at 9 bases. The germline gives CDR1 MNHEY, CDR2 SMNVEV (reference sequence). CDR3 length: 12 residues. With 5 bases clipped from V and 10 bases from J, the junction kept 4 bases outside the gene matches. CDR3 sequence reads: CASSNSGRAQYF. The CDR3 DNA is TGTGCCAGCAGTAATAGCGGGAGAGCGCAGTATTTT.

In this sample, this clonotype turned up many times. An end of the junction differs from the germline gene, which may be a read error. The genes are TRBV24-1 and TRBJ2-1; tentatively, D is TRBD1 (6 bases). The CDR3 is 13 residues long. Germline values: CDR1 KGHDR, CDR2 SFDVKD. This CDR3 reads CATRDRTHNEQFF. CDR3 in DNA: TGTGCCACCCGTGACAGGACTCACAATGAGCAGTTCTTC.

This clonotype was counted many times. The chain carries TRBV20-1 and TRBJ2-3; weak D call: TRBD2 (5 bases). V was pared by 3 bases and J by 2 bases, with 18 bases between. CDR1 and CDR2 from the germline V gene are DFQATT and SNEGSKA (reference sequence). The CDR3 length is 16 residues. The CDR3 DNA sequence: TGCAGTGCTAGTCACCCAGGACTGACCCCCACAGATACGCAGTATTTT. Translated: CSASHPGLTPTDTQYF.